This T cell receptor beta chain originates from a study of blood T cell repertoires in COVID-19. Looking at the study overall: In each case, the material was cDNA or gDNA derived from T cells, B-cell-depleted T cells, or PBMCs.

Original data processing: Using reference gene primer amplification, nucleated cell counts were estimated. Sequencing was performed with immunoSEQ multiplex PCR; in TCRdb, only in-frame clones are kept and a portion is missing. V, J and clone size derive from that table, while D and trimming were established from the DNA sequence. The sample carries around 100,000 clones, approximately 90% recorded once. The clonotype originates from a man aged 50 to 59 with active COVID-19. What was sequenced was peripheral blood.

CDR3 loop: CAWTRTNSNQPQHF. The CDR3 region has the DNA TGTGCCTGGACGAGGACAAATAGCAATCAGCCCCAGCATTTT. This sequence joins TRBV30 and TRBJ1-5; tentative D call: TRBD1 (5 bases). Deletions cut 4 bases from V and 0 bases from J, with 10 bases between. CDR3 length equals 14 residues. CDR1 and CDR2 (germline): GTSNPN, SVGIG (reference sequence).